This note documents a single TCR beta chain sequence. The data belong to a study of blood T cell repertoires in COVID-19. For the study at large: Specimens from acute and convalescent COVID-19 originated in the United States, Italy and Spain. T cells, B-cell-depleted T cells, or PBMCs provided the cDNA or gDNA that served as material.

The V end was cut by 2 bases, the J end by 0 bases, with 13 bases between. Germline V gene data show CDR1 as MNHEY and CDR2 as SMNVEV (reference sequence). This CDR3 comprises 16 residues. Those enrolled in Seattle joined during active infection and were followed longitudinally afterward. Methods used by the authors: By means of reference gene primer amplification, nucleated cell counts were estimated. Profiled with immunoSEQ multiplex PCR; TCRdb holds only in-frame clones, not every one. V and J calls and clone size come straight from that table; D and trimming were deduced from the DNA. The sample has roughly 86,000 clones, approximately 85% seen once.

This chain uses TRBV27 with TRBJ1-2; possibly TRBD1 for D (5 bases). The TCR comes from a woman older than 75 with COVID-19, enrolled during active disease. The sample taken for sequencing was peripheral blood. The CDR3 DNA reads TGTGCCAGCAGTTTAATGGGGAGGGGACCTAACTATGGCTACACCTTC. Translation: CASSLMGRGPNYGYTF.